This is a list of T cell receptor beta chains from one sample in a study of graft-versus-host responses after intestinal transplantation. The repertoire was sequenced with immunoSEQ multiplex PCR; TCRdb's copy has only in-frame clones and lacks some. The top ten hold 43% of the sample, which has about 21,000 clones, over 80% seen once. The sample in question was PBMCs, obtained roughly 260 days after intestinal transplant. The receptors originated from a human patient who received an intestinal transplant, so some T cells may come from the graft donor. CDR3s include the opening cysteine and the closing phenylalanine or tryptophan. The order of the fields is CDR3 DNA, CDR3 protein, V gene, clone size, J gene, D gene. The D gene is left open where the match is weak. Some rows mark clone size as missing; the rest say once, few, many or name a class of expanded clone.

TGTGCCAGCGGTTCTAGCGGGGGCCCCTACAATGAGCAGTTCTTC | CASGSSGGPYNEQFF | TRBV27 | - | TRBJ2-1 | TRBD2
TGTGCCACCAGCAGAGATCACGGGGGAACCTACGAGCAGTACTTC | CATSRDHGGTYEQYF | TRBV15 | - | TRBJ2-7 | -
TGTGCCAGCAGTTCGGGACGGCCGAACACTGAAGCTTTCTTT | CASSSGRPNTEAFF | TRBV6-1 | - | TRBJ1-1 | -
TGCGCCAGCAGCTTGTCTTCGGTTGGCACAGATACGCAGTATTTT | CASSLSSVGTDTQYF | TRBV5-1 | - | TRBJ2-3 | -
TGTGCCAGCAGCGACCGACTAGGGCCGCAGTTCTTC | CASSDRLGPQFF | TRBV9 | - | TRBJ2-1 | -
TGTGCCAGCAGCTTGGGTGACAGGGACAATGAGCAGTTCTTC | CASSLGDRDNEQFF | TRBV5-6 | once | TRBJ2-1 | TRBD1
TGCGCCAGTGTAGCGGAGCTCTACAATGAGCAGTTCTTC | CASVAELYNEQFF | TRBV10-1 | - | TRBJ2-1 | -
TGTGCCATCCGGTGGGGGAGCGGGAGCGAATTCCACGAGCAGTACTTC | CAIRWGSGSEFHEQYF | TRBV10-3 | - | TRBJ2-7 | TRBD2
TGTGCCAGCAGCTTAGGGACTAGCGGGCCAAGCTCCTACAATGAGCAGTTCTTC | CASSLGTSGPSSYNEQFF | TRBV7-8 | - | TRBJ2-1 | TRBD2
TGTGCCAGCAGCTTAACGGCCAAGGCGGATAATGGCTACACCTTC | CASSLTAKADNGYTF | TRBV7-9 | - | TRBJ1-2 | -
TGTGCCAGCAGCTTAACGCAGGGGGCGTACGAGCAGTACTTC | CASSLTQGAYEQYF | TRBV11-2 | - | TRBJ2-7 | TRBD1
TGTGCTAGTGCTCCGGACACCCTCTATGGCTACACCTTC | CASAPDTLYGYTF | TRBV12-5 | - | TRBJ1-2 | -
TGTGCCAGCAGTTTATCCTGGGAAGGTTTGAATCAGCCCCAGCATTTT | CASSLSWEGLNQPQHF | TRBV27 | - | TRBJ1-5 | -
TGTGCCAGTAGTATAGCGACTACCCGGGGGGCGGGGAATGAGCAGCTCTTC | CASSIATTRGAGNEQLF | TRBV19 | - | TRBJ2-1 | -
TGTGCCGGATCCCCCGGAGTGCTGTACGAGCAGTACTTC | CAGSPGVLYEQYF | TRBV7-8 | - | TRBJ2-7 | -
TGTGCCAGCAGCTTAGGGGGGAGTCAGCCCCAGCATTTT | CASSLGGSQPQHF | TRBV7-6 | once | TRBJ1-5 | -
TGTGCCAGCAGTCCCTCTGCGGGAGGGCTAGCCAAAAACATTCAGTACTTC | CASSPSAGGLAKNIQYF | TRBV27 | once | TRBJ2-4 | TRBD2
TGTGCCAGCAGCTTGGTGACAGGGACCTACGAGCAGTACTTC | CASSLVTGTYEQYF | TRBV7-6 | - | TRBJ2-7 | TRBD1
TGTGCCAGCAGCGTAGGGAGACGATTAACGCCCCAGCATTTT | CASSVGRRLTPQHF | TRBV9 | - | TRBJ1-5 | -
TGTGCCAGCAGCTTCTTAACCGGGACTAGCGGGAGGAATGAGCAGTTCTTC | CASSFLTGTSGRNEQFF | TRBV7-8 | - | TRBJ2-1 | TRBD2
TGTGCCAGCAGTTACTCAATTACTCCGAACGGGAACGAGCAGTACTTC | CASSYSITPNGNEQYF | TRBV6-5 | once | TRBJ2-7 | -
TGTGCCAGCAGTGCCGAGCCTAGGGGGCGATTTGGGACCCAGTACTTC | CASSAEPRGRFGTQYF | TRBV2 | once | TRBJ2-5 | TRBD1
TGTGCCAGCGGGGGCGGGGGCATGAACACTGAAGCTTTCTTT | CASGGGGMNTEAFF | TRBV6-5 | - | TRBJ1-1 | -
TGTGCCAGCAGCCTAGTACAGGGGGTAAATGAAAAACTGTTTTTT | CASSLVQGVNEKLFF | TRBV14 | - | TRBJ1-4 | TRBD1
TGCGCCAGCAGCCCGGAACCGGGACAGGGGGCGTTTGAGCAGTACTTC | CASSPEPGQGAFEQYF | TRBV5-1 | - | TRBJ2-7 | TRBD1
TGTGCCAGCTCACGAAGAACAGGGGGCGGAGACAATCAGCCCCAGCATTTT | CASSRRTGGGDNQPQHF | TRBV18 | - | TRBJ1-5 | TRBD1
TGTGCCAGTAGCCCGGACTGGCGATACGAGCAGTACTTC | CASSPDWRYEQYF | TRBV19 | once | TRBJ2-7 | -
TGTGCCAGCAGCTCCCCCGGGACGGAGAGCTCCTACGAGCAGTACTTC | CASSSPGTESSYEQYF | TRBV7-8 | - | TRBJ2-7 | -
TGTGCCAGCAGCGGTGGGGGGGAGAATGAGCAGTTCTTC | CASSGGGENEQFF | TRBV5-4 | - | TRBJ2-1 | TRBD2
TGCGCCAGCAGTCGATTAGCGGCGGGCTCCTACGAGCAGTACTTC | CASSRLAAGSYEQYF | TRBV4-1 | few | TRBJ2-7 | -
TGTGCCAGCTCACCCGGGACTAGCGGGAAATACAATGAGCAGTTCTTC | CASSPGTSGKYNEQFF | TRBV18 | - | TRBJ2-1 | TRBD2
TGTGCCAGCAGCATAGACACGAACACTGAAGCTTTCTTT | CASSIDTNTEAFF | TRBV6-5 | - | TRBJ1-1 | -
TGTGCCAGCAGTTCAGTTACAGGCCTCGGGGAGACCCAGTACTTC | CASSSVTGLGETQYF | TRBV28 | - | TRBJ2-5 | -
TGCAGCGCTCTCGGGACAGCCGGAAACACCATATATTTT | CSALGTAGNTIYF | TRBV29-1 | once | TRBJ1-3 | TRBD1
TGTGCCAGCAGTCCCGACCCCGACAGGGTTCTGAACACTGAAGCTTTCTTT | CASSPDPDRVLNTEAFF | TRBV27 | once | TRBJ1-1 | TRBD1
TGTGCCACCAGCAGGTCGGGACAGGGGTACAATGAGCAGTTCTTC | CATSRSGQGYNEQFF | TRBV15 | - | TRBJ2-1 | TRBD1
TGTGCCAGCAGTCCCCGCCGAACCGGGAGGGATTACAATGAGCAGTTCTTC | CASSPRRTGRDYNEQFF | TRBV28 | - | TRBJ2-1 | TRBD2
TGTGCCAGCAGTCCCGCCGCGGGGCCGATGAACACTGAAGCTTTCTTT | CASSPAAGPMNTEAFF | TRBV28 | - | TRBJ1-1 | -
TGTGCCAGCAGCCCCGGACAGGGGGTCGACAATGAGCAGTTCTTC | CASSPGQGVDNEQFF | TRBV5-5 | - | TRBJ2-1 | TRBD1
TGTGCCAGTAGTACCAAGTCCGGGACTAGCGGTTCCTACAATGAGCAGTTCTTC | CASSTKSGTSGSYNEQFF | TRBV19 | - | TRBJ2-1 | TRBD2
TGTGCCAGCACGGATCGGGAGAACACTGAAGCTTTCTTT | CASTDRENTEAFF | TRBV6-1 | - | TRBJ1-1 | -
TGTGCCAGCAGCTCTTTACAGGGGGTGGTCGAGGATACGCAGTATTTT | CASSSLQGVVEDTQYF | TRBV7-9 | - | TRBJ2-3 | TRBD1
TGTGCCAGCAGTTTTGGGGGGGCTACTTCACCCCTCCACTTT | CASSFGGATSPLHF | TRBV28 | - | TRBJ1-6 | -
TGTGCCAGCAGCCGACAGGGGCTCAGCACAGATACGCAGTATTTT | CASSRQGLSTDTQYF | TRBV7-2 | - | TRBJ2-3 | TRBD1
TGCGCCAGCAGCTTGTCGGGACTAGCGGGAACTCCTTGGGGCTACAATGAGCAGTTCTTC | CASSLSGLAGTPWGYNEQFF | TRBV5-1 | once | TRBJ2-1 | TRBD2